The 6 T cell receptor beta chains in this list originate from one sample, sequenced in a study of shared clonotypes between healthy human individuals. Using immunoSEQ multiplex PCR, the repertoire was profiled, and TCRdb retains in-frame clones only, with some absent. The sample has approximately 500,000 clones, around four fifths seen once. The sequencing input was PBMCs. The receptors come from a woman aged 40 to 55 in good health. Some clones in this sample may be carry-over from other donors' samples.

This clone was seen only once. In nucleotides, the CDR3 is TGCAGCGCGGATCGATCGAGGATGGATGAGCAGTTCTTC. This codes for CSADRSRMDEQFF. This chain connects TRBV29-1 to TRBJ2-1; the D is unclear. Germline loops: CDR1 SQVTM, CDR2 ANQGSEA. Trimming shortened V by 7 bases and J by 8 bases, and 18 bases separated the two germline ends. This CDR3 comprises 13 residues.

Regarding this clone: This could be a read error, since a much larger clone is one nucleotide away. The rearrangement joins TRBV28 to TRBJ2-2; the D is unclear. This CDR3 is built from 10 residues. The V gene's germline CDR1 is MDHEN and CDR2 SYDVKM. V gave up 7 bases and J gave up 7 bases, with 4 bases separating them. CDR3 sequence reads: CASKGGELFF. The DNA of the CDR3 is TGTGCCAGCAAAGGCGGGGAGCTGTTTTTT.

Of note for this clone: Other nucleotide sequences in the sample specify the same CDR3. CDR3 sequence reads: CSVDRGNTGELFF. The CDR3 bases are TGCAGCGTGGACCGTGGGAACACCGGGGAGCTGTTTTTT. The gene calls are TRBV29-1 and TRBJ2-2; no firm D call. Deletions cut 6 bases from V and 1 base from J, with 9 bases between. Per germline, CDR1 SQVTM and CDR2 ANQGSEA. The length of the CDR3 is 13 residues.

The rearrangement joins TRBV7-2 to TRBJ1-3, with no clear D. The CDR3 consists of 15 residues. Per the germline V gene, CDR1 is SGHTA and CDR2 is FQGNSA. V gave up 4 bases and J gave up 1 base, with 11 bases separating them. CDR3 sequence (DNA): TGTGCCAGCAGCTCGAGGAGTGGATCTGGAAACACCATATATTTT. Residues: CASSSRSGSGNTIYF.

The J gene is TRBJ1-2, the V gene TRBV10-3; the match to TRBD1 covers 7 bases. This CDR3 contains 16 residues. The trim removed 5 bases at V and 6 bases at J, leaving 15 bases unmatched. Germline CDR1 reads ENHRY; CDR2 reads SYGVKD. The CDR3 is CAISSPGTEWLDGYTF. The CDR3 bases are TGTGCCATCAGTAGCCCCGGGACAGAGTGGCTCGATGGCTACACCTTC.

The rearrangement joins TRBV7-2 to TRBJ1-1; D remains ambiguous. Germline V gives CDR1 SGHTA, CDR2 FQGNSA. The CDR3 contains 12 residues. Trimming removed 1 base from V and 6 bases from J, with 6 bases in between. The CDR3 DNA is TGTGCCAGCAGCTTAGTTTGGGCTGAAGCTTTCTTT. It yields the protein CASSLVWAEAFF. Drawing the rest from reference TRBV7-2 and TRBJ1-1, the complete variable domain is GAGVSQSPSNKVTEKGKDVELRCDPISGHTALYWYRQSLGQGLEFLIYFQGNSAPDKSGLPSDRFSAERTGGSVSTLTIQRTQQEDSAVYLCASSLVWAEAFFGQGTRLTVV.